These 7 T cell receptor beta chains were sequenced from one sample in a study of cytomegalovirus exposure and HLA in healthy donors. Here immunoSEQ multiplex PCR was the method, and the copy in TCRdb shows in-frame clones only, minus some. The sample comprises 60,000 to 85,000 clones, around 96% of which are singletons, and more than 3.5% rests with the top ten. Sequencing was carried out using PBMCs. These TCRs come from a woman younger than 30 in good health and CMV-seropositive.

V is TRBV13 and J is TRBJ2-1; TRBD2 aligns across 10 bases. This CDR3 has 16 residues. The V gene end was trimmed by 5 bases and the J gene end by 3 bases; junction bases not matched to a gene: 7. Germline V gene lookup returns CDR1 PRHDT and CDR2 FYEKMQ (reference sequence). The DNA for the CDR3 is TGTGCCAGCAGCGAACTAGCGGGAAAAGGCTACAATGAGCAGTTCTTC. Residues: CASSELAGKGYNEQFF.

The J gene is TRBJ1-1, the V gene TRBV10-3, with 9 nucleotides matching TRBD1. CDR1 and CDR2 (germline): ENHRY, SYGVKD. The V gene end was trimmed by 10 bases and the J gene end by 1 base; junction bases not matched to a gene: 4. The CDR3 is made up of 13 amino acids. The CDR3 is CATGGQGNTEAFF. The CDR3, as DNA: TGTGCCACCGGGGGACAGGGGAACACTGAAGCTTTCTTT.

In this sample, this clone turned up once. The gene calls are TRBV25-1 and TRBJ2-6, with no clear D. V lost 3 bases and J lost 0, with 3 bases in between. CDR3 length equals 14 residues. Germline V gene data show CDR1 as MGHDK and CDR2 as SYGVNS. The CDR3, as DNA: TGTGCCAGCAGTGACCTCTCTGGGGCCAACGTCCTGACTTTC. Encoded protein: CASSDLSGANVLTF.

Concerning this clone: This specimen includes other DNA sequences encoding the same CDR3. This chain links TRBV28 with TRBJ2-7, with 9 bases lining up with TRBD2. The CDR3 runs to 16 residues. With V trimmed by 3 bases and J by 0 bases, 6 bases remained unmatched. Germline CDR1 MDHEN, CDR2 SYDVKM. CDR3 sequence (DNA): TGTGCCAGCAGTTTCACTCTAGCGGGGCTCTCCTACGAGCAGTACTTC. Translating it yields CASSFTLAGLSYEQYF. Together with reference TRBV28 and TRBJ2-7, the CDR3 gives the full variable domain: DVKVTQSSRYLVKRTGEKVFLECVQDMDHENMFWYRQDPGLGLRLIYFSYDVKMKEKGDIPEGYSVSREKKERFSLILESASTNQTSMYLCASSFTLAGLSYEQYFGPGTRLTVT.

The V call is TRBV2, the J call TRBJ1-5, with TRBD1 as a possible D gene (5 bases). This CDR3 contains 13 residues. Germline CDR1 reads SNHLY; CDR2 reads FYNNEI. Trimming shortened V by 8 bases and J by 3 bases, and 11 bases separated the two germline ends. CDR3 DNA: TGTGCCAGCTCAGACAGCCTCAATCAGCCCCAGCATTTT. The encoded protein is CASSDSLNQPQHF.

The rearrangement links TRBV4-2 to TRBJ1-1, with TRBD1 as a possible D gene (5 bases). Trimming left V 0 bases short and J 5 bases short, with 10 bases between. CDR3 length: 14 amino acids. Per germline, CDR1 LGHNA and CDR2 YNFKEQ. CDR3 sequence reads: CASSQEWGRTEAFF. The CDR3 DNA is TGTGCCAGCAGCCAAGAATGGGGGAGGACTGAAGCTTTCTTT.

The chain has TRBV11-2 and TRBJ1-1; 11 bases match TRBD1. Germline loops: CDR1 SGHAT, CDR2 FQNNGV. The CDR3 loop spans 15 amino acids. V shed 4 bases and J 4 bases; nucleotides not matched to a gene: 5. The CDR3 DNA sequence: TGTGCCAGCAGCTGGGGGACAGGGGGTGGCACTGAAGCTTTCTTT. Translation gives CASSWGTGGGTEAFF.